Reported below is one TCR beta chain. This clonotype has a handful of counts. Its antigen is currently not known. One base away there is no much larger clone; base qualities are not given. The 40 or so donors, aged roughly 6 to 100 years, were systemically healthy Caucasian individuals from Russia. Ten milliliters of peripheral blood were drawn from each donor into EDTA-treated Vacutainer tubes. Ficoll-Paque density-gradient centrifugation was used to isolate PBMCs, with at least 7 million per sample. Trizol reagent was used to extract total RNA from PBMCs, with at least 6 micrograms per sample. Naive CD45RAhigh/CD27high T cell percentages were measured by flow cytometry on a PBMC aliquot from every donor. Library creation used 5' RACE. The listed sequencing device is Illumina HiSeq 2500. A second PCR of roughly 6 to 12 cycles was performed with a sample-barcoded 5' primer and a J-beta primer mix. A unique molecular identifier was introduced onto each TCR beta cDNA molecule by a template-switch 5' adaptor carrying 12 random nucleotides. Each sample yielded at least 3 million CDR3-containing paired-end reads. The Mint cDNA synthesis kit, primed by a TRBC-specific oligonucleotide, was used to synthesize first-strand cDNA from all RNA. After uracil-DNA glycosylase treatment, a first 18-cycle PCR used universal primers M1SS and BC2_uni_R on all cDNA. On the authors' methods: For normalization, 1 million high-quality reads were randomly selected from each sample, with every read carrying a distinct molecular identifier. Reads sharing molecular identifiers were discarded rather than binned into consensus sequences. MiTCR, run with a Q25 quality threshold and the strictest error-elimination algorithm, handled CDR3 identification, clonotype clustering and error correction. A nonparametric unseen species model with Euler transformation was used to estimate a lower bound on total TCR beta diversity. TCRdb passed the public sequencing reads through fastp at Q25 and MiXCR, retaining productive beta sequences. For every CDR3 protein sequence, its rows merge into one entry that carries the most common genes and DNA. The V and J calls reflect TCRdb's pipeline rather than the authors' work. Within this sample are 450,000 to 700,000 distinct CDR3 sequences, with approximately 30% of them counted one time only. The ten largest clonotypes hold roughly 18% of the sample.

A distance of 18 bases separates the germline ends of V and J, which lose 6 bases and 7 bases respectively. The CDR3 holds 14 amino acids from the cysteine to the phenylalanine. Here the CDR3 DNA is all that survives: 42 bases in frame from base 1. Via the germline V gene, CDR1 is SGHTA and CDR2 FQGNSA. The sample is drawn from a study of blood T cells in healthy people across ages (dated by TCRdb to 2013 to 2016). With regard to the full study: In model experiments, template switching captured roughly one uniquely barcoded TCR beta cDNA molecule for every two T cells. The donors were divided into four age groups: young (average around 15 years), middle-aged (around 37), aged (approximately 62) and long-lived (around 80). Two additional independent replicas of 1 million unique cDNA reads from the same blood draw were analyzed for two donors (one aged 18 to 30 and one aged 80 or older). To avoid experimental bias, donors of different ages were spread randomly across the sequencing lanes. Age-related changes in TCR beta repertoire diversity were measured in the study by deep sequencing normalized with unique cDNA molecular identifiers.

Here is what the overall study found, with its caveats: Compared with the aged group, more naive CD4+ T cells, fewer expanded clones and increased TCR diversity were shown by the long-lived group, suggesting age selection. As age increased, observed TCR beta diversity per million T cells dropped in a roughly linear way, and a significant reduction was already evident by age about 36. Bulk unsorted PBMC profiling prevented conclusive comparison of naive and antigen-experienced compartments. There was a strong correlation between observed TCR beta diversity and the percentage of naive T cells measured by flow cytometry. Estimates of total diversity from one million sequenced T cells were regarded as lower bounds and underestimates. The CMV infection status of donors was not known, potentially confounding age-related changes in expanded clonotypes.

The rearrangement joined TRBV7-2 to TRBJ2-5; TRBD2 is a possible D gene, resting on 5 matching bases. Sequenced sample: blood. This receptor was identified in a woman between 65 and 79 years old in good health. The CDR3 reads CASRPRKGAATQYF. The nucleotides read TGTGCCAGCAGGCCTAGGAAGGGAGCAGCGACCCAGTACTTC. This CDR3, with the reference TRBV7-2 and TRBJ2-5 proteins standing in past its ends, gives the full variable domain GAGVSQSPSNKVTEKGKDVELRCDPISGHTALYWYRQSLGQGLEFLIYFQGNSAPDKSGLPSDRFSAERTGGSVSTLTIQRTQQEDSAVYLCASRPRKGAATQYFGPGTRLLVL.